A selection of T cell receptor beta chains follows, all from one sample in a study of T cell responses to AZD1222 COVID-19 vaccine. Clones were sequenced by immunoSEQ multiplex PCR, and TCRdb holds only the in-frame ones, with some missing. The sample has 200,000 or so clones; around 86% are singletons. The sequencing here drew on peripheral blood, taken on day 0 of MenACWY control vaccination. All receptors come from an adult in good health. CDR3s include the opening cysteine and the closing phenylalanine or tryptophan. Fields, in order: clone size, D gene, J gene, V gene, CDR3 DNA, CDR3 protein. D genes are given only for firm matches. Clone sizes are given selectively: once, few, many, or a class where the clone is expanded.

>.|TRBD1|TRBJ1-2|TRBV6-5
TGTGCCAGCAGTCCCGAGGGGGCAGCAGTAGATGGCTACACCTTC
CASSPEGAAVDGYTF
>once|.|TRBJ1-6|TRBV28
TGTGCCAGCACTCCCTTTGGTAATTCACCCCTCCACTTT
CASTPFGNSPLHF
>.|.|TRBJ2-7|TRBV12-3/TRBV12-4
TGTGCCAGCAGCCGAGGATGGGAGCAGTACTTC
CASSRGWEQYF
>.|TRBD2|TRBJ2-5|TRBV29-1
TGCAGCCTAGCGGGGGGACAGACACAAGAGACCCAGTACTTC
CSLAGGQTQETQYF
>.|TRBD2|TRBJ2-7|TRBV14
TGTGCCAGCAGCCAAGGAGCGGGAGTGGTGGGAGAGCAGTACTTC
CASSQGAGVVGEQYF
>.|.|TRBJ1-5|TRBV7-2
TGTGCCAGCAGCTCCCAGGGCCGGAGCAATCAGCCCCAGCATTTT
CASSSQGRSNQPQHF
>once|.|TRBJ1-2|TRBV28
TGTGCCAGCAGAACACAGGGCTTCACGTCCTATGGCTACACCTTC
CASRTQGFTSYGYTF
>.|.|TRBJ1-2|TRBV2
TGTGCCAGCAGTGAAACGGAAGCGGCGCCGCGCGGTGACTATGGCTACACCTTC
CASSETEAAPRGDYGYTF
>.|.|TRBJ1-1|TRBV20-1
TGCAGTGCTAAACAGGGCGGTGAAGCTTTCTTT
CSAKQGGEAFF
>.|.|TRBJ2-2|TRBV12-3/TRBV12-4
TGTGCCAGCAGTTTAGACAGCAGTTCCTTGTTTTTT
CASSLDSSSLFF
>.|TRBD1|TRBJ2-6|TRBV7-3
TGTGCCAGCAGACCAGGAGACAGGGTGTCTGGGGCCAACGTCCTGACTTTC
CASRPGDRVSGANVLTF
>.|.|TRBJ1-2|TRBV19
TGTGCCAGTAAAGAGGTCGGACAGACCAACTATGGCTACACCTTC
CASKEVGQTNYGYTF
>.|.|TRBJ1-5|TRBV28
TGTGCCAGCAATCGAGATAGCAATCAGCCCCAGCATTTT
CASNRDSNQPQHF
>.|.|TRBJ2-3|TRBV5-1
TGCGCCAGCAGCTCGGACACTTTCCTCACAGATACGCAGTATTTT
CASSSDTFLTDTQYF
>.|.|TRBJ2-3|TRBV24-1
TGTGCCACCAGTGACCAACTCACAGATACGCAGTATTTT
CATSDQLTDTQYF
>.|.|TRBJ2-5|TRBV2
TGTGCCAGCGGAAGAGAGACCCAGTACTTC
CASGRETQYF
>.|TRBD1|TRBJ2-2|TRBV9
TGTGCCAGCAGCGTGACAGGGGACGGGACCGGGGAGCTGTTTTTT
CASSVTGDGTGELFF
>.|.|TRBJ1-1|TRBV6-5
TGTGCCAGCAGTTCAGCCAGCTCCGACACTGAAGCTTTCTTT
CASSSASSDTEAFF
>.|.|TRBJ1-2|TRBV10-3
TGTGCCATCAGTGAAATACAGGGCGATGGCTACACCTTC
CAISEIQGDGYTF
>.|TRBD1|TRBJ1-2|TRBV3-1/TRBV3-2
TGTGCCAGCAGCCAGACTTCCGGGACAGTTAACTATGGCTACACCTTC
CASSQTSGTVNYGYTF
>.|.|TRBJ1-1|TRBV5-1
TGCGCCAGCAGCTTAGGGGGGCCACGTCCCCCGAACACTGAAGCTTTCTTT
CASSLGGPRPPNTEAFF
>.|.|TRBJ2-2|TRBV6-5
TGTGCCAGCAGTCGACAGGAAAGTCAACCCGGGGAGCTGTTTTTT
CASSRQESQPGELFF
>.|.|TRBJ2-7|TRBV30
TGTGCCTGGAGCCTTGAGCGACGCTACGAGCAGTACTTC
CAWSLERRYEQYF
>.|TRBD2|TRBJ2-3|TRBV9
TGTGCCAGCAGCCTAGCGGGGGACGGCACAGATACGCAGTATTTT
CASSLAGDGTDTQYF
>.|TRBD1|TRBJ2-7|TRBV5-1
TGCGCCAGCAGCTTCCTATTAGGGGGCGATAACGAGCAGTACTTC
CASSFLLGGDNEQYF
>once|.|TRBJ2-7|TRBV28
TGTGCCAGCAGTTTGATAGGGGGGAGTATAAGTAACGAGCAGTACTTC
CASSLIGGSISNEQYF
>.|.|TRBJ2-1|TRBV12-3/TRBV12-4
TGTGCCAGCAGTTTAGGACATTACAATGAGCAGTTCTTC
CASSLGHYNEQFF
>.|.|TRBJ1-1|TRBV5-1
TGCGCCAGCAGCTTCGTAGGGGAGGGGAACACTGAAGCTTTCTTT
CASSFVGEGNTEAFF
>.|TRBD2|TRBJ2-1|TRBV6-2/TRBV6-3
TGTGCCAGCAGCCATAACCCCGGGACTAGCGTCATCAATGAGCAGTTCTTC
CASSHNPGTSVINEQFF
>.|.|TRBJ1-6|TRBV2
TGTGCCAGCAGTGAAGACAGGGCAGGGAATTCACCCCTCCACTTT
CASSEDRAGNSPLHF
>.|TRBD1|TRBJ2-3|TRBV7-9
TGTGCCAGCAGTTCCGGGACAGGGGGCGAAGATACGCAGTATTTT
CASSSGTGGEDTQYF
>.|.|TRBJ1-1|TRBV7-8
TGTGCCAGCAGCCCGGGCGGGAACACTGAAGCTTTCTTT
CASSPGGNTEAFF
>.|.|TRBJ2-7|TRBV6-2/TRBV6-3
TGTGCCAGCAGTTTAGGTGTCTACGAGCAGTACTTC
CASSLGVYEQYF
>.|.|TRBJ1-1|TRBV18
TGTGCCAGCGCGAAGGACGGGAGGCCGAACACTGAAGCTTTCTTT
CASAKDGRPNTEAFF
>.|.|TRBJ1-2|TRBV5-8
TGTGCCAGCAGCTTGGAGGCCGGGGTCTATGGCTACACCTTC
CASSLEAGVYGYTF
>.|.|TRBJ2-3|TRBV6-5
TGTGCCAGCAGTTATAATCTAGAAATCGGTACGCAGTATTTT
CASSYNLEIGTQYF
>once|TRBD1|TRBJ2-2|TRBV6-5
TGTGCCAGCCTTACGACAGGGTTGGGCGGGGAGCTGTTTTTT
CASLTTGLGGELFF
>.|TRBD2|TRBJ2-3|TRBV7-9
TGTGCCAGCAGCCTCGGGACTAGTGAAGATACGCAGTATTTT
CASSLGTSEDTQYF
>.|.|TRBJ1-1|TRBV5-1
TGCGCCAGCAGCTTGGCGGTCGGCAAAAAGGACATGAACACTGAAGCTTTCTTT
CASSLAVGKKDMNTEAFF
>.|TRBD1|TRBJ2-2|TRBV10-2
TGCGCCAGCATCCCGGGACAGGGGCGCGCCGGGGAGCTGTTTTTT
CASIPGQGRAGELFF
>.|.|TRBJ2-7|TRBV5-1
TGCGCCAGCAGCTTGAATGCAGGGAGCTACGAGCAGTACTTC
CASSLNAGSYEQYF
>.|.|TRBJ1-4|TRBV19
TGTGCCAGTAACCCAAGCGGGCCTGAAAAACTGTTTTTT
CASNPSGPEKLFF
>.|.|TRBJ2-7|TRBV4-1
TGCGCCAGCAGCCAAGCGGCCAGCCGCTACGAGCAGTACTTC
CASSQAASRYEQYF
>.|.|TRBJ2-5|TRBV9
TGTGCCAGCAGCCGGACCAGAGAAGAGACCCAGTACTTC
CASSRTREETQYF
>.|.|TRBJ1-1|TRBV30
TGTGCCTGGAGTAAAGGGAGTCAAACTGAAGCTTTCTTT
CAWSKGSQTEAFF
>.|.|TRBJ2-1|TRBV30
TGTGCCTGGAGTCCTTCGGCCGGTGTTAATGAGCAGTTCTTC
CAWSPSAGVNEQFF
>.|.|TRBJ1-6|TRBV15
TGTGCCACCAGCCGGGCGAATTCACCCCTCCACTTT
CATSRANSPLHF